Listed here is a single T cell receptor (beta chain). Its antigen remains unknown. This entry is derived from a study of blood T cells in healthy people across ages. Study findings and constraints: A strong correlation was seen between TCR beta diversity and naive T cell percentage.

CDR3 length: 15 residues. Germline V gives CDR1 SEHNR, CDR2 FQNEAQ (reference sequence). The V segment lost 5 bases and the J segment 6 bases; nucleotides outside the gene matches: 7. The donors, all healthy, were Caucasians living in Russia, aged roughly 6 to 100. Using a J-beta primer mix together with a sample-barcoded 5' primer, a second PCR was run for about 7 to 12 cycles. TCRdb called the 5' RACE reads again in MiXCR, with one record for every CDR3 protein. The table records over 600,000 distinct CDR3 sequences, about 61% of them present only once. Sequencing input: blood. The clonotype was recovered from a man in his forties in good health. This chain joins TRBV7-9 and TRBJ2-3; 11 bases fit TRBD2. CDR3 loop: CASSDTSGSFDTQYF. The CDR3, as DNA: TGTGCCAGCAGCGATACTAGCGGGAGTTTTGATACGCAGTATTTT. Combining the CDR3 with reference TRBV7-9 and TRBJ2-3 gives the whole variable domain DTGVSQNPRHKITKRGQNVTFRCDPISEHNRLYWYRQTLGQGPEFLTYFQNEAQLEKSRLLSDRFSAERPKGSFSTLEIQRTEQGDSAMYLCASSDTSGSFDTQYFGPGTRLTVL.